This T cell receptor beta chain was observed in a study of response to subunit inactivated influenza vaccine. Germline CDR1 reads SGHRS; CDR2 reads YFSETQ. The CDR3 contains 14 residues. V lost 6 bases, J lost 4 bases, and 16 bases lay in between. Study results and caveats: New T cells are recruited in small numbers by each seasonal influenza vaccination, according to the authors' suggestion.

TCRdb called the RT-PCR reads again in MiXCR, with one record for every CDR3 protein. Of under 500,000 distinct CDR3 sequences in the sample, approximately 11% were seen once. Comments on this clonotype: Its antigen is not identified.

This TCR derives from a middle-aged man who received an inactivated influenza vaccine. This chain connects TRBV5-1 to TRBJ1-1, with no clear D. The input for sequencing was PBMCs from blood, taken about 40 days after vaccination. CDR3 DNA sequence: TGCGCCAGCAAACCTTCTACCGGGAGCACTGAAGCTTTCTTT. Translation gives CASKPSTGSTEAFF.